A single sample is the source of the 16 T cell receptor beta chains below, sequenced in a study of OX40 agonist ivuxolimab in advanced cancers. Clones were read by immunoSEQ multiplex PCR, and TCRdb kept only the in-frame ones, dropping some. The sample lists about 59,000 clones, about 89% seen once, with approximately 0.39% in the top ten. The material was CD4+ or CD8+ T cells sorted from blood, obtained in a trial of the OX40 agonist ivuxolimab. The source is an adult with an advanced solid tumor such as melanoma, head and neck, liver or kidney cancer.

The CDR3 coding sequence is TGTGTCAGAAGCTCTGGGGGGGGAGGCTATGGCTACACCTTC. It is translated as CVRSSGGGGYGYTF. The J gene is TRBJ1-2, the V gene TRBV7-5. TRBV7-5 is a pseudogene locus. CDR3 length: 14 amino acids.

The V and J genes are TRBV2 and TRBJ2-5; D uncertain. Per the germline V gene, CDR1 is SNHLY and CDR2 is FYNNEI. Trimming pared 7 bases from V and 5 bases from J, leaving 14 bases between. This CDR3 spans 13 amino acids. The CDR3 loop is CASTSRTRETQYF. DNA of the CDR3: TGTGCCAGCACCTCTCGCACAAGGGAGACCCAGTACTTC.

The DNA of the CDR3 is TGTGCCAGCAGTTACTCGAGGAGTCAGCCCCAGCATTTT. The encoded protein is CASSYSRSQPQHF. V and J are TRBV6-5 and TRBJ1-5, with D uncertain. Germline values: CDR1 MNHEY, CDR2 SVGAGI. The CDR3 runs 13 residues. V lost 0 bases and J 6 bases, leaving 6 bases between the germline ends.

This rearrangement joins TRBV19 to TRBJ2-6; TRBD1 agrees at 7 bases. The CDR3 runs to 18 residues. Per the germline V gene, CDR1 is LNHDA and CDR2 is SQIVND (reference sequence). With V trimmed by 5 bases and J by 1 base, 11 bases remained unmatched. CDR3 sequence: CASSPLLGGASGANVLTF. CDR3 in DNA: TGTGCCAGTAGTCCCCTTTTAGGGGGCGCATCTGGGGCCAACGTCCTGACTTTC.

In its sample, this clone was seen once. The chain uses TRBV7-2 and TRBJ1-2; possible D gene TRBD1, 6 bases. This CDR3 has 16 residues. The V end lost 6 bases, the J end lost 0 bases, and 17 bases lay between the germline ends. Germline V CDR1 and CDR2: SGHTA, FQGNSA. CDR3 sequence: CASRLQGDGPNYGYTF. CDR3 in DNA: TGTGCCAGCAGGTTACAGGGTGATGGCCCTAACTATGGCTACACCTTC.

This clone appeared once. V and J are TRBV2 and TRBJ2-1, with 9 positions matching TRBD1. The CDR3 loop spans 15 amino acids. From germline, CDR1 is SNHLY and CDR2 FYNNEI. J lost 8 bases, V lost 5 bases, and 10 bases had no gene match. CDR3 nucleotides: TGTGCCAGCAGTACCCAGACAGGGGGGCTCGATGAGCAGTTCTTC. Amino acids: CASSTQTGGLDEQFF.

V is TRBV19 and J is TRBJ2-6; 12 nucleotides agree with TRBD1. Germline CDR1 and CDR2: LNHDA and SQIVND (reference sequence). This CDR3 has 20 residues. J gave up 2 bases and V 2 bases, and 10 bases lay outside the gene matches. The CDR3 coding sequence is TGTGCCAGTAGTATATGGGGGACAGGGGGCGTAGAGACTGGGGCCAACGTCCTGACTTTC. Translation gives CASSIWGTGGVETGANVLTF.

The rearrangement uses TRBV6-5 and TRBJ1-1; 10 bases match TRBD1. This CDR3 is 14 amino acids long. Trimming at V came to 4 bases and at J to 4 bases, leaving 3 bases not matched to a gene. Germline lookup yields CDR1 MNHEY and CDR2 SVGAGI. DNA of the CDR3: TGTGCCAGCAGTTCCGGGACAGGGGCCACTGAAGCTTTCTTT. It specifies CASSSGTGATEAFF.

In this sample, this clone turned up once. The chain carries TRBV7-2 and TRBJ2-2; D possibly corresponds to TRBD1 (5 bases). The CDR3 spans 15 residues. CDR1 and CDR2 from the germline V gene are SGHTA and FQGNSA. V dropped 5 bases and J dropped 2 bases, with 12 bases sitting between them. DNA of the CDR3: TGTGCCAGCAGCCGGACACGTGATAACACCGGGGAGCTGTTTTTT. Translated: CASSRTRDNTGELFF. The full variable domain, in which reference TRBV7-2 and TRBJ2-2 provide the parts outside the CDR3, is GAGVSQSPSNKVTEKGKDVELRCDPISGHTALYWYRQSLGQGLEFLIYFQGNSAPDKSGLPSDRFSAERTGGSVSTLTIQRTQQEDSAVYLCASSRTRDNTGELFFGEGSRLTVL.

The chain recombines TRBV7-2 with TRBJ2-4, with D perhaps TRBD1 (8 bases). V lost 5 bases and J lost 3, with 17 bases in between. From germline, CDR1 is SGHTA and CDR2 FQGNSA. CDR3 length equals 16 residues. The CDR3 spells CASSLTGGGSKNIQYF. CDR3 DNA: TGTGCCAGCAGCCTTACAGGGGGGGGAAGCAAAAACATTCAGTACTTC. Full variable domain (rest looked up from reference TRBV7-2 and TRBJ2-4): GAGVSQSPSNKVTEKGKDVELRCDPISGHTALYWYRQSLGQGLEFLIYFQGNSAPDKSGLPSDRFSAERTGGSVSTLTIQRTQQEDSAVYLCASSLTGGGSKNIQYFGAGTRLSVL.

This clone was counted a few times. The chain uses TRBV19 and TRBJ1-5, with D perhaps matching TRBD1 (6 bases). V was pared by 3 bases and J by 0 bases, with 15 bases between. Germline CDR1 reads LNHDA; CDR2 reads SQIVND (reference sequence). CDR3 length: 17 residues. The CDR3 nucleotides read TGTGCCAGTAGTATCCTCAGGGGAACGGCTAGCAATCAGCCCCAGCATTTT. This codes for CASSILRGTASNQPQHF.

The chain combines TRBV6-5 with TRBJ1-6; 10 nucleotides align to TRBD1. The trim removed 6 bases at V and 9 bases at J, leaving 8 bases unmatched. Germline CDR1 reads MNHEY; CDR2 reads SVGAGI. The CDR3 consists of 15 residues. CDR3 coding DNA: TGTGCCAGCAGACCACCGACAGGGGGCGGTTCACCCCTCCACTTT. Its translation is CASRPPTGGGSPLHF.

V is TRBV29-1 and J is TRBJ2-1; D gene ambiguous. V was cut by 4 bases and J by 12 bases, with 16 bases left in between. Germline-derived CDR1 and CDR2 are SQVTM and ANQGSEA. CDR3 size: 12 residues. The CDR3 nucleotides are TGCAGCGTTGGGGAAAGGGCCTTGGGGCAGTTCTTC. This codes for CSVGERALGQFF.

The V call is TRBV7-9, the J call TRBJ2-4, with D perhaps TRBD1 (6 bases). CDR3 length: 14 residues. V lost 5 bases and J lost 10, with 18 bases in between. From germline, CDR1 is SEHNR and CDR2 FQNEAQ (reference sequence). The CDR3 spells CASSPGQPFWIQYF. DNA for the CDR3: TGTGCCAGCAGCCCCGGACAGCCCTTTTGGATTCAGTACTTC.

The rearrangement links TRBV28 to TRBJ2-6; D possibly corresponds to TRBD2 (5 bases). CDR1 MDHEN and CDR2 SYDVKM come from the germline V gene. Trimming removed 5 bases at V and 3 bases at J, with 11 bases between. The CDR3 runs 15 residues. The CDR3 protein is CASSLTRLGANVLTF. In DNA, the CDR3 is TGTGCCAGCAGTCTCACTAGGCTTGGGGCCAACGTCCTGACTTTC.

The chain has TRBV11-3 and TRBJ2-5; D may be TRBD1 or TRBD2 (5 bases each). CDR1 and CDR2 (germline): SGHNT, YENEEA. The CDR3 covers 15 residues. V lost 5 bases to trimming and J lost 1 base, with 14 bases between them. The CDR3 bases are TGTGCCAGCAGCCCCGGGGCCAGCCTCCAAGAGACCCAGTACTTC. Amino acids: CASSPGASLQETQYF.